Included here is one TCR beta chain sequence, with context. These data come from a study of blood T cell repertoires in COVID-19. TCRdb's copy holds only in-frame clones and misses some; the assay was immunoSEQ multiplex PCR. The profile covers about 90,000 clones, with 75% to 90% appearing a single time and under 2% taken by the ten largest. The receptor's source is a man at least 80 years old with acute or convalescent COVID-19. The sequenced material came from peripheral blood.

The CDR3 DNA follows: TGTGCCAGCAGCTTCTCCCTCGACACGACCTCTGGAAACACCATATATTTT. Protein sequence: CASSFSLDTTSGNTIYF. The V call is TRBV7-9, the J call TRBJ1-3; D not certain. The CDR3 is 17 residues long. Trimming cost V 3 bases and J 0 bases, with 15 bases left between them. Per the germline V gene, CDR1 is SEHNR and CDR2 is FQNEAQ (reference sequence).